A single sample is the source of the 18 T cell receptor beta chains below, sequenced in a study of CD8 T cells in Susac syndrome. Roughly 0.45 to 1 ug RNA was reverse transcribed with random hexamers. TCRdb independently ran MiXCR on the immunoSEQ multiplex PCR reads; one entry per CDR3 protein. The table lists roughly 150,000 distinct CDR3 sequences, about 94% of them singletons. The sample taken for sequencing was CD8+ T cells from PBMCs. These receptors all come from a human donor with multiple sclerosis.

CDR3 in DNA: TGCAGTGCTAGAGTTGGGCCAGGGGGTAACAATGAGCAGTTCTTC. This gives the protein CSARVGPGGNNEQFF. This chain links TRBV20-1 with TRBJ2-1, with TRBD1 matching 7 bases. CDR1 and CDR2 (germline): DFQATT, SNEGSKA (reference sequence). CDR3 length: 15 amino acids. Trimming took 1 base from V and 5 from J; bases not matched to a gene: 8.

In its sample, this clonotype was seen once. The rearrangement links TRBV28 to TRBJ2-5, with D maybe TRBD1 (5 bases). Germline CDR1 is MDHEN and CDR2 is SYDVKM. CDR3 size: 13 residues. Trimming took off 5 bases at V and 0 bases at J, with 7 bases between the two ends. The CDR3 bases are TGTGCCAGCAGTCGACAGAACCAAGAGACCCAGTACTTC. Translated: CASSRQNQETQYF.

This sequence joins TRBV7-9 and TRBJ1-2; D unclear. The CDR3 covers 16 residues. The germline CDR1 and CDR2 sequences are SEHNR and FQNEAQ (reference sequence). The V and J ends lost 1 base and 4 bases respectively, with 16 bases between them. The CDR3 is CASSLGEIEAFYGYTF. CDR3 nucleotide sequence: TGTGCCAGCAGCTTAGGGGAAATCGAGGCTTTCTATGGCTACACCTTC. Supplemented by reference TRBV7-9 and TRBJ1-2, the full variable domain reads DTGVSQNPRHKITKRGQNVTFRCDPISEHNRLYWYRQTLGQGPEFLTYFQNEAQLEKSRLLSDRFSAERPKGSFSTLEIQRTEQGDSAMYLCASSLGEIEAFYGYTFGSGTRLTVV.

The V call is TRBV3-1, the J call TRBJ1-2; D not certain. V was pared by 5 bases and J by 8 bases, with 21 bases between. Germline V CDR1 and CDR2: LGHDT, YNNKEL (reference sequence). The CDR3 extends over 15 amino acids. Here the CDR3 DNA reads TGTGCCAGCAGCGTAAGATTCGGAACGGACGGCGGCTACACCTTC. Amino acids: CASSVRFGTDGGYTF.

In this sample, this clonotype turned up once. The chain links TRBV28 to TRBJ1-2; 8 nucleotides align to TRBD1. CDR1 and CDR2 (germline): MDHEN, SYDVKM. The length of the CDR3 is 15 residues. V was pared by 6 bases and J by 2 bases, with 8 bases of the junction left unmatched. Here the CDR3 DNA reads TGTGCCAGCAGACGGACAGGGAACATGAACTATGGCTACACCTTC. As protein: CASRRTGNMNYGYTF.

CDR3 amino acids: CASGFPEIAGSEQFF. CDR3 sequence (DNA): TGTGCTAGTGGTTTCCCCGAAATAGCGGGGAGTGAGCAGTTCTTC. The V and J genes are TRBV12-5 and TRBJ2-1; 8 bases line up with TRBD2. Germline values: CDR1 LGHNT, CDR2 FRNRAP. There are 15 residues in the CDR3. V was clipped by 3 bases and J by 9 bases; unmatched bases: 10.

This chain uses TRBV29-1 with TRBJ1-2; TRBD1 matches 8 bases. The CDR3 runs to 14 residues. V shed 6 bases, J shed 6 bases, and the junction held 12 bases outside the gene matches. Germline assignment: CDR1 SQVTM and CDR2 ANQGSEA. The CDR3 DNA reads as TGCAGCGTGGGGAGGTCGGGACAGGTCGATGGCTACACCTTC. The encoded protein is CSVGRSGQVDGYTF.

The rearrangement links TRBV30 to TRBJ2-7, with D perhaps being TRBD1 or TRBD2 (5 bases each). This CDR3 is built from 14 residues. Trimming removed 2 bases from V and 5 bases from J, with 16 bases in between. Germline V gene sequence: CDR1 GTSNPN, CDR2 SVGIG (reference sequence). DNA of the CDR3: TGTGCCTGGAGTCTGGCCAGGGAGATCAACGAGCAGTACTTC. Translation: CAWSLAREINEQYF.

The CDR3 sequence: CASSFPRATENGYTF. The CDR3 DNA reads TGTGCCAGCAGCTTCCCGCGAGCGACGGAGAATGGCTACACCTTC. This chain uses TRBV7-9 with TRBJ1-2; D remains unclear. Germline V gene sequence: CDR1 SEHNR, CDR2 FQNEAQ (reference sequence). V lost 3 bases to trimming and J lost 6 bases, with 17 bases between them. The CDR3 extends over 15 amino acids.

In DNA form, the CDR3 reads TGTGCCAGCAGCCTCTTCTTGGGGCCTGAAGAGACCCAGTACTTC. Amino acids: CASSLFLGPEETQYF. The V and J genes are TRBV3-1 and TRBJ2-5, with a weak D call TRBD1 (5 bases). There are 15 residues in the CDR3. The germline gives CDR1 LGHDT, CDR2 YNNKEL (reference sequence). Trimming removed 4 bases from V and 3 bases from J, with 15 bases in between.

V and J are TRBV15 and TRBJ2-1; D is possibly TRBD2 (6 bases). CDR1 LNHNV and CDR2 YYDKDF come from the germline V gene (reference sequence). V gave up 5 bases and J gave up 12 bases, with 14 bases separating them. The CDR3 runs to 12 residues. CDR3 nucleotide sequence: TGTGCCACCAGCCCGGGACTTGGGGGGCAGTTCTTC. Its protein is CATSPGLGGQFF.

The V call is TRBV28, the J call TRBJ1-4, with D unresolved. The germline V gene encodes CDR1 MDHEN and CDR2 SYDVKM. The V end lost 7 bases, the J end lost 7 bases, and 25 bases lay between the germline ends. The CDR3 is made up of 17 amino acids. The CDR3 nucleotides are TGTGCCAGCAAACCAATCCCGAGGACCAATGCTGGTGAAAAACTGTTTTTT. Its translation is CASKPIPRTNAGEKLFF.

The CDR3 nucleotides read TGTGCCAGCAGCCCTCAGACAGATACGCAGTATTTT. As protein: CASSPQTDTQYF. The gene calls are TRBV7-9 and TRBJ2-3; no definite D call. Trimming left V 5 bases short and J 3 bases short, with 6 bases between. Germline V gene sequence: CDR1 SEHNR, CDR2 FQNEAQ (reference sequence). The CDR3 sequence is 12 residues long.

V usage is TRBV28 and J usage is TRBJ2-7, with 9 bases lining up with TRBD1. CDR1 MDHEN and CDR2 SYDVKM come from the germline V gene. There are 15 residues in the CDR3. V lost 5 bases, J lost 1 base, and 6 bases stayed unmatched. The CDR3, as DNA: TGTGCCAGCAGTCTACCGGGACAGGGTTCCTACGAGCAGTACTTC. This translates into CASSLPGQGSYEQYF.

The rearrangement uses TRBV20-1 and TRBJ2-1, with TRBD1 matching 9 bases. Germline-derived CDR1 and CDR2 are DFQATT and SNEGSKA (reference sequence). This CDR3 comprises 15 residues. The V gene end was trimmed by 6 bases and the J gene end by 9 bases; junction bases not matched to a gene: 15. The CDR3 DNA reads TGCAGTGCCCCTAATAAGGACAGGGGAGTCGCTGAGCAGTTCTTC. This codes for CSAPNKDRGVAEQFF.

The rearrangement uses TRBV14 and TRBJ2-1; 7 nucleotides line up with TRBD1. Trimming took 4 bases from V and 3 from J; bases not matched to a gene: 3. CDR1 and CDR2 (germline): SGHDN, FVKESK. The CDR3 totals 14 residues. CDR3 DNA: TGTGCCAGCAGCCGCCGGGACAGCTACAATGAGCAGTTCTTC. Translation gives CASSRRDSYNEQFF.

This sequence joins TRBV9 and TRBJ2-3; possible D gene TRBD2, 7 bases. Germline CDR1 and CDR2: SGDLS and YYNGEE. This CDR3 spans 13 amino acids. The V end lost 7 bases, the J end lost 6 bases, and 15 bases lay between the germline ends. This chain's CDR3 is CASATGGDDTQYF. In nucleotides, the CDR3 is TGTGCCAGCGCGACGGGGGGCGATGATACGCAGTATTTT.

CDR3 protein: CASSLALSEGTAYSPLHF. CDR3 nucleotide sequence: TGTGCCAGCAGCTTAGCGCTCTCCGAAGGGACAGCCTATTCACCCCTCCACTTT. V and J are TRBV7-9 and TRBJ1-6; TRBD1 matches 7 bases. The junction had 13 bases not matched to a gene; V was cut back by 0 bases and J by 8 bases. Germline lookup yields CDR1 SEHNR and CDR2 FQNEAQ (reference sequence). The CDR3 sequence is 18 residues long.